This TCR beta chain was captured in a study of T cells in Graves' hyperthyroidism and ophthalmopathy. Study details: Any treatment followed the collection of peripheral blood at initial diagnosis. Overall study results and limits: The model identified upcoming ophthalmopathy a median approximately six months ahead of onset.

V shed 5 bases and J shed 10 bases, with 13 bases lying between them. Germline loops: CDR1 KGHDR, CDR2 SFDVKD. The CDR3 loop spans 12 amino acids. This clonotype has a single count. No antigen is known for it. There were TCR beta CDR3 regions amplified from RNA transcripts. HTBI primers drove first-round RT-PCR of the TCR CDR3. TCRdb redid the calling of the multiplex PCR reads with MiXCR, one entry per CDR3 protein. The sample has more than 300,000 distinct CDR3 sequences, 17% seen once. Patients aged 18 to 65 had newly diagnosed hyperthyroidism of under 2 months' duration. The chain joins TRBV24-1 to TRBJ1-2; D is undetermined. The origin of this receptor is a woman aged 25 to 39 with Graves' hyperthyroidism that later progressed to Graves' ophthalmopathy. Sequences were obtained from blood. The CDR3 reads CATSGPVRDYTF. CDR3 sequence (DNA): TGTGCCACCAGTGGACCTGTGAGAGACTACACCTTC.